This T cell receptor beta chain was profiled in a study of T cell responses to AZD1222 COVID-19 vaccine. Study background: Second-dose schedules of about 4 or about 12 weeks were combined. Study-wide findings and caveats: Sampling that yielded the repertoires occurred only after the peak T cell response. The span of vaccine-associated CD4 TCRs extended across spike, with dominance at 160-218 and 743-854. Spike-specific TCR breadth and depth went up after people got two AZD1222 doses.

Of note for this clone: Antigen: not known.

Assay used: immunoSEQ multiplex PCR; TCRdb lists only in-frame clones, some missing. The sample shows about 130,000 clones, 85% to 95% of them seen only once. Sequenced here: peripheral blood, sampled on day 0 of AZD1222 vaccination. The receptor was isolated from an adult in good health.

This CDR3 reads CASSPGTARGSPLHF. CDR3 nucleotides: TGTGCCAGCAGCCCCGGGACGGCGAGAGGTTCACCCCTCCACTTT. V and J are TRBV2 and TRBJ1-6; maybe TRBD1 (5 bases). This CDR3 is 15 amino acids long. The germline CDR1 and CDR2 sequences are SNHLY and FYNNEI. V dropped 6 bases and J dropped 9 bases, with 18 bases sitting between them.